Shown below are 24 T cell receptor beta chains from a single sample sequenced in a study of neurological immune-mediated disorders. TCRdb reprocessed the 5' RACE reads via MiXCR and lists one record per CDR3 protein. This sample has more than 50,000 distinct CDR3 sequences; about 3.2% occur once, and the top ten carry approximately 7.1%. Sequenced material: PBMCs. The receptors derive from a woman in her sixties or seventies with multiple sclerosis.

In the case of this clonotype: A much larger clone differs from this one at a single base, so this may be a read error. The chain couples TRBV5-6 to TRBJ2-5; D might be TRBD2 (6 bases). Trimming pared 0 bases from V and 4 bases from J, leaving 10 bases between. CDR1 and CDR2 from the germline V gene are SGHDT and YYEEEE. This CDR3 region has 14 residues. The CDR3, as DNA: TGTGCCAGCAGCTTGGGGGGGGTTGGAGAGACCCAGTACTTC. Its protein product is CASSLGGVGETQYF.

This clonotype was recorded many times. The chain employs TRBV12-3 or TRBV12-4 and TRBJ1-5; the D is unclear. The ends were cut back, 1 base at V and 6 bases at J, with 19 bases in the middle. The CDR3 covers 17 residues. CDR3 sequence (DNA): TGTGCCAGCAGTTTAGACTTTGGCAGATCCTTCGGTCAGCCCCAGCATTTT. As protein: CASSLDFGRSFGQPQHF.

Many counts were recorded for this clonotype. The rearrangement joins TRBV7-2 to TRBJ1-2; 9 nucleotides agree with TRBD1. V shed 4 bases, J shed 5 bases, and the junction held 2 bases outside the gene matches. This CDR3 has 13 amino acids. Germline CDR1 is SGHTA and CDR2 is FQGNSA. The chain's CDR3 is CASSSGQGYGYTF. The CDR3 DNA is TGTGCCAGCAGCTCGGGACAGGGTTATGGCTACACCTTC. The variable domain in full, completed from reference TRBV7-2 and TRBJ1-2, reads GAGVSQSPSNKVTEKGKDVELRCDPISGHTALYWYRQSLGQGLEFLIYFQGNSAPDKSGLPSDRFSAERTGGSVSTLTIQRTQQEDSAVYLCASSSGQGYGYTFGSGTRLTVV.

This clonotype was seen repeatedly, ten times or more. The V and J genes are TRBV7-9 and TRBJ2-7; D unclear. Deletions cut 5 bases from V and 5 bases from J, with 13 bases between. The V gene's germline CDR1 is SEHNR and CDR2 FQNEAQ (reference sequence). The CDR3 is 13 residues long. CDR3 residues: CASSPRSPHEQYF. For the CDR3, the DNA is TGTGCCAGCAGCCCCCGTTCCCCACACGAGCAGTACTTC. The whole variable domain, filled in from reference TRBV7-9 and TRBJ2-7, reads DTGVSQNPRHKITKRGQNVTFRCDPISEHNRLYWYRQTLGQGPEFLTYFQNEAQLEKSRLLSDRFSAERPKGSFSTLEIQRTEQGDSAMYLCASSPRSPHEQYFGPGTRLTVT.

There are many counts of this clonotype. The V gene is TRBV10-3, the J gene TRBJ2-2; possible D gene TRBD1, 6 bases. The CDR3 runs 12 residues. Germline V gives CDR1 ENHRY, CDR2 SYGVKD. V was clipped by 10 bases and J by 1 base, with 7 bases between them. CDR3 protein: CATGQNTGELFF. The CDR3 nucleotides read TGTGCCACGGGACAGAACACCGGGGAGCTGTTTTTT.

This clonotype was counted ten times or more. The CDR3 DNA is TGTGCCAGCAGCTTATCGAAAGGGAATGAGCAGTTCTTC. The encoded protein is CASSLSKGNEQFF. The V and J genes are TRBV7-3 and TRBJ2-1; D unresolved. V lost 2 bases and J lost 7, with 9 bases in between. Germline-derived CDR1 and CDR2 are SGHTA and FQGTGA. This CDR3 is 13 amino acids long.

This clonotype has at least ten counts. The CDR3 loop reads CASSLQGQGIDEQFF. For the CDR3, the DNA is TGCGCCAGCAGCTTGCAGGGGCAGGGAATCGATGAGCAGTTCTTC. The chain employs TRBV5-1 and TRBJ2-1; tentative D call: TRBD1 (6 bases). The V gene's germline CDR1 is SGHRS and CDR2 YFSETQ. The CDR3 runs 15 residues. The V end lost 1 base, the J end lost 8 bases, and 16 bases lay between the germline ends.

This clonotype was seen many times. The genes are TRBV11-2 and TRBJ2-1; D may correspond to TRBD1 or TRBD2 (5 bases each). From germline, CDR1 is SGHAT and CDR2 FQNNGV. V lost 4 bases to trimming and J lost 0 bases, with 16 bases between them. This CDR3 has 17 amino acids. In DNA, the CDR3 is TGTGCCAGCAGCTCGCTTCTTGGGGCGGGCTCCTACAATGAGCAGTTCTTC. The encoded protein is CASSSLLGAGSYNEQFF.

The chain uses TRBV20-1 and TRBJ1-2; no definite D call. Per the germline V gene, CDR1 is DFQATT and CDR2 is SNEGSKA (reference sequence). V was shortened by 3 bases and J by 4 bases, with 18 bases between the two germline ends. This CDR3 is 15 amino acids long. The CDR3 nucleotides read TGCAGTGCTAGTCCCCACGGAGCGGCAAGCTATGGCTACACCTTC. Translating gives CSASPHGAASYGYTF.

In its sample, this clonotype was seen many times. The chain carries TRBV7-2 and TRBJ2-5, with D perhaps matching TRBD1 (5 bases). Trimming took off 5 bases at V and 2 bases at J, with 21 bases between the two ends. The CDR3 is made up of 17 amino acids. The germline CDR1 and CDR2 sequences are SGHTA and FQGNSA. CDR3 protein: CASSPLIRQRLQETQYF. CDR3 bases: TGTGCCAGCAGCCCGCTCATAAGACAGAGATTACAAGAGACCCAGTACTTC.

This clonotype showed up many times. J is TRBJ2-7 and V is TRBV25-1; D gene unclear. V lost 4 bases and J 4 bases, leaving 8 bases between the germline ends. CDR1 MGHDK and CDR2 SYGVNS come from the germline V gene. The CDR3 is made up of 12 amino acids. The CDR3 DNA sequence: TGTGCCAGCAGTGTCGGACGGTACGAGCAGTACTTC. Its protein is CASSVGRYEQYF.

This clonotype occurred many times. The chain combines TRBV28 with TRBJ2-5; 9 bases align to TRBD2. J was trimmed by 0 bases and V by 3 bases; bases with no gene match: 8. The CDR3 runs to 17 residues. Germline values: CDR1 MDHEN, CDR2 SYDVKM. The DNA for the CDR3 is TGTGCCAGCAGTTTCAATAGAGCGGGAGGAAACCAAGAGACCCAGTACTTC. Protein product: CASSFNRAGGNQETQYF.

This clonotype was detected ten times or more. The genes are TRBV12-3 or TRBV12-4 and TRBJ1-1, with a weak D call TRBD1 (6 bases). The CDR3 contains 14 residues. V was pared by 3 bases and J by 5 bases, with 13 bases between. CDR3 in amino acids: CASSLSGAGTEAFF. For the CDR3, the DNA is TGTGCCAGCAGTTTGTCAGGGGCCGGGACTGAAGCTTTCTTT.

This clonotype was counted ten times or more. The J gene is TRBJ2-7, the V gene TRBV20-1, with 10 bases aligning to TRBD2. The CDR3 covers 15 residues. V lost 4 bases, J lost 4 bases, and 10 bases stayed unmatched. Per the germline V gene, CDR1 is DFQATT and CDR2 is SNEGSKA (reference sequence). In nucleotides, the CDR3 is TGCAGTGCTAATGAGCCTAGCGGGGGCGGATACGAGCAGTACTTC. Encoded protein: CSANEPSGGGYEQYF.

There are many counts of this clonotype. The chain couples TRBV7-3 to TRBJ1-6, with D possibly being TRBD1 (6 bases). V gave up 1 base and J gave up 9 bases, with 10 bases separating them. CDR3 size: 14 residues. The germline V gene has CDR1 SGHTA and CDR2 FQGTGA. The CDR3 here is CASSLKGGGSPLHF. The CDR3, as DNA: TGTGCCAGCAGCTTAAAGGGGGGGGGTTCACCCCTCCACTTT.

This clonotype appeared many times. CDR3 loop: CASPTGLSNQPQHF. CDR3 in DNA: TGTGCCAGCCCCACAGGGCTAAGCAATCAGCCCCAGCATTTT. The V call is TRBV6-4, the J call TRBJ1-5; TRBD1 might be the D (6 bases). CDR1 MRHNA and CDR2 SNTAGT come from the germline V gene. The CDR3 sequence is 14 residues long. Trimming took 8 bases from V and 1 from J, leaving 12 bases between them.

This clonotype was recorded at least ten times. The chain links TRBV5-1 to TRBJ2-7; 10 positions agree with TRBD1. Germline V gene lookup returns CDR1 SGHRS and CDR2 YFSETQ. CDR3 length equals 17 residues. Trimming at V came to 1 base and at J to 2 bases, leaving 9 bases not matched to a gene. CDR3 loop: CASSLRLEGTGAYEQYF. The DNA of the CDR3 is TGCGCCAGCAGCTTGAGGCTTGAGGGGACAGGGGCCTACGAGCAGTACTTC.

This clonotype was recorded at least ten times. The CDR3 region has the DNA TGTGCCACTCACTTCTGGCCTACGAGCTCCTACAATGAGCAGTTCTTC. Protein sequence: CATHFWPTSSYNEQFF. The chain uses TRBV28 and TRBJ2-1; D unresolved. V shed 10 bases and J shed 0 bases, with 19 bases lying between them. The CDR3 runs 16 residues. Germline CDR1 and CDR2: MDHEN and SYDVKM.

This clonotype was counted many times. The chain links TRBV12-3 or TRBV12-4 to TRBJ2-2, with no clear D. The CDR3 runs to 13 residues. Trimming took 4 bases from V and 6 from J, leaving 9 bases between them. DNA for the CDR3: TGTGCCAGCAGTTCAGGTTTTGCCGGGGAGCTGTTTTTT. This sequence encodes CASSSGFAGELFF.

The table lists this clonotype with many counts. This chain connects TRBV5-1 to TRBJ2-3; D ambiguous. In germline, CDR1 is SGHRS, CDR2 YFSETQ. The CDR3 totals 13 residues. V lost 5 bases and J lost 4, with 11 bases in between. CDR3 region: CASSYIPSDTQYF. The CDR3 DNA reads TGCGCCAGCAGTTACATCCCCTCAGATACGCAGTATTTT.

This clonotype was recorded at least ten times. The rearrangement joins TRBV12-3 or TRBV12-4 to TRBJ1-1; 7 nucleotides match TRBD1. With 0 bases clipped from V and 12 bases from J, the junction kept 7 bases outside the gene matches. There are 13 residues in the CDR3. The CDR3 sequence: CASSLALGTDTFF. CDR3 in DNA: TGTGCCAGCAGTTTAGCGCTGGGGACAGACACTTTCTTT.

The sample holds many counts of this clonotype. The genes are TRBV20-1 and TRBJ2-1; 14 nucleotides agree with TRBD2. CDR1 and CDR2 from the germline V gene are DFQATT and SNEGSKA (reference sequence). This CDR3 spans 17 amino acids. The V segment lost 5 bases and the J segment 2 bases; nucleotides outside the gene matches: 8. The CDR3 DNA follows: TGCAGTGCTCGAGGACTAGCGGGGGGAAGCACCTACAATGAGCAGTTCTTC. Translating gives CSARGLAGGSTYNEQFF.

Many counts were recorded for this clonotype. The chain joins TRBV12-3 or TRBV12-4 to TRBJ2-5; no reliable D call. V shed 4 bases and J shed 4 bases, with 7 bases lying between them. The CDR3 extends over 12 amino acids. The CDR3 coding sequence is TGTGCCAGCAGTTCAGACTCAGAGACCCAGTACTTC. Translation gives CASSSDSETQYF.

This clonotype was picked up many times. The gene calls are TRBV5-1 and TRBJ2-7, with D hard to call. This CDR3 spans 14 amino acids. V lost 0 bases to trimming and J lost 2 bases, with 9 bases between them. The germline CDR1 and CDR2 sequences are SGHRS and YFSETQ. The DNA of the CDR3 is TGCGCCAGCAGCTTGGAAGTCCGGACCTACGAGCAGTACTTC. Translated: CASSLEVRTYEQYF. Drawing the rest from reference TRBV5-1 and TRBJ2-7, the complete variable domain is KAGVTQTPRYLIKTRGQQVTLSCSPISGHRSVSWYQQTPGQGLQFLFEYFSETQRNKGNFPGRFSGRQFSNSRSEMNVSTLELGDSALYLCASSLEVRTYEQYFGPGTRLTVT.